The T cell receptor (beta chain) described here comes from a study of blood T cell repertoires in COVID-19. Some clones are missing from TCRdb's copy, which holds only in-frame ones; the method was immunoSEQ multiplex PCR. The table lists approximately 470,000 clones, about 90% of them singletons. The CDR3 has 16 residues. CDR1 is SGHRS and CDR2 is YFSETQ in the germline V gene. V shed 0 bases and J 2 bases; nucleotides not matched to a gene: 5. Input material: PBMCs or T cells enriched from blood (not recorded which). The source of this sequence is a woman between 18 and 29 years old who had recovered from COVID-19. The chain links TRBV5-1 to TRBJ2-3; 8 nucleotides agree with TRBD1. DNA of the CDR3: TGCGCCAGCAGCTTGGGGGGACAGGATAACACAGATACGCAGTATTTT. This translates into CASSLGGQDNTDTQYF. Together with reference TRBV5-1 and TRBJ2-3, the CDR3 gives the full variable domain: KAGVTQTPRYLIKTRGQQVTLSCSPISGHRSVSWYQQTPGQGLQFLFEYFSETQRNKGNFPGRFSGRQFSNSRSEMNVSTLELGDSALYLCASSLGGQDNTDTQYFGPGTRLTVL.